A single sample is the source of the 2 T cell receptor beta chains below, sequenced in a study of beta chain features in type 1 diabetes. Study-wide results and caveats: Across all four CD4+ subsets, people with type 1 diabetes showed modestly shorter TCRB CDR3s.

These TCRs' antigens remain unknown. Reverse transcription of all isolated RNA meant that expressed TCRB transcripts were sequenced. This table comes from immunoSEQ multiplex PCR, and its TCRdb copy is limited to in-frame clones, with some not included. This repertoire shows roughly 350,000 clones, 9.5% to 10% found once; its top ten account for approximately 0.55%. The specimen was central memory CD4+ T cells from blood. The receptors come from a man under 40 with type 1 diabetes.

This clone turned up a few times. The J gene is TRBJ2-7, the V gene TRBV27; unclear D gene. Germline loops: CDR1 MNHEY, CDR2 SMNVEV (reference sequence). The V and J ends lost 3 bases and 2 bases respectively, with 8 bases between them. This CDR3 is built from 13 residues. The CDR3 loop reads CASSFPGAYEQYF. The CDR3 coding sequence is TGTGCCAGCAGTTTTCCGGGCGCCTACGAGCAGTACTTC.

This clone was observed a handful of times. The chain carries TRBV5-1 and TRBJ2-5, with D possibly matching TRBD1 (5 bases). The V end was cut by 1 base, the J end by 5 bases, with 9 bases between. Germline V gene lookup returns CDR1 SGHRS and CDR2 YFSETQ. This CDR3 is built from 13 residues. Here the CDR3 reads CASSLQGSETQYF. The CDR3 nucleotides read TGCGCCAGCAGCTTGCAGGGATCGGAGACCCAGTACTTC.